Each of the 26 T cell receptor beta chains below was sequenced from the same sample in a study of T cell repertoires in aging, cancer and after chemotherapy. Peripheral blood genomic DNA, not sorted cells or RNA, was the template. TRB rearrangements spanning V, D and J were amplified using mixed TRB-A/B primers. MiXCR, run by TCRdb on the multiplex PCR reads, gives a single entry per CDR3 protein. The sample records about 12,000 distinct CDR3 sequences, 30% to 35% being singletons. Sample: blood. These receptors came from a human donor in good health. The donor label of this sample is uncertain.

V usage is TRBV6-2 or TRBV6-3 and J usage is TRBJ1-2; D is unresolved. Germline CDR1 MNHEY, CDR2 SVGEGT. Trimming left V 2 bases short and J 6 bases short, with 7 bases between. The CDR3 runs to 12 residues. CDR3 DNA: TGTGCCAGCAGTTACGTGGGTGATGGCTACACCTTC. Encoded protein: CASSYVGDGYTF.

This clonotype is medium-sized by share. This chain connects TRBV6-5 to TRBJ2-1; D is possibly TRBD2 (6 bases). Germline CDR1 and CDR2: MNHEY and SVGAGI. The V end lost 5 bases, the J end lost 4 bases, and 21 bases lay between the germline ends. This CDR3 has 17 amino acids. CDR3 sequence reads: CASSRTFGGTGYNEQFF. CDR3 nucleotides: TGTGCCAGCAGTCGCACCTTTGGGGGGACCGGGTACAATGAGCAGTTCTTC.

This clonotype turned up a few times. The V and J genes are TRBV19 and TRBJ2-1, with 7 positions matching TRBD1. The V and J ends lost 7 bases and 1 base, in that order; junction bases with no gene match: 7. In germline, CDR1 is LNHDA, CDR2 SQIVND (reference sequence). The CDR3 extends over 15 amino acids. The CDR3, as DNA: TGTGCCAGTAAAGAGACAGGGTTGTCCTACAATGAGCAGTTCTTC. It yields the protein CASKETGLSYNEQFF. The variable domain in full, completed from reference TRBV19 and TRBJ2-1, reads DGGITQSPKYLFRKEGQNVTLSCEQNLNHDAMYWYRQDPGQGLRLIYYSQIVNDFQKGDIAEGYSVSREKKESFPLTVTSAQKNPTAFYLCASKETGLSYNEQFFGPGTRLTVL.

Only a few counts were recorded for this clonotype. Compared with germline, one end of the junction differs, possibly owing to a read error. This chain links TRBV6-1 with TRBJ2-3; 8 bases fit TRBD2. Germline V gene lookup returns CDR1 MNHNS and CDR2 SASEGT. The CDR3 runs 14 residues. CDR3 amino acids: CASSKAGVTDTQYF. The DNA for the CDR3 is TGTGCCAGCAGTAAAGCGGGGGTCACAGATACGCAGTATTTT.

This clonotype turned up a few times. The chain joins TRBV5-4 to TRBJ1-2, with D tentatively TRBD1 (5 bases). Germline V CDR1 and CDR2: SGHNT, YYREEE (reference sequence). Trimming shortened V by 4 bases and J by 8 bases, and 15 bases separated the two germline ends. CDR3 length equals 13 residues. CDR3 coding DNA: TGTGCCAGCAGCCCGCGCGGGGGTTGGGGCTACACCTTC. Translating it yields CASSPRGGWGYTF.

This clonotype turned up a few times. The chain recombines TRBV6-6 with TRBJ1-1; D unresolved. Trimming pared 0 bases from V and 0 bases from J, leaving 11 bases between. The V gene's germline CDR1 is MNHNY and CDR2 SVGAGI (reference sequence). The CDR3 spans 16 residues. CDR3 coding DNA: TGTGCCAGCAGTTACTCGTTCGGGCTTATGAACACTGAAGCTTTCTTT. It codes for CASSYSFGLMNTEAFF.

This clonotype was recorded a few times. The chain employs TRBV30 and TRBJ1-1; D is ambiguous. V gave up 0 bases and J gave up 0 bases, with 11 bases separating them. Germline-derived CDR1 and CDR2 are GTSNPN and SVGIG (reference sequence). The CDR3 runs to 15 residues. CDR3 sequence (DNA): TGTGCCTGGAGTGTACGTGGGCACATGAACACTGAAGCTTTCTTT. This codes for CAWSVRGHMNTEAFF.

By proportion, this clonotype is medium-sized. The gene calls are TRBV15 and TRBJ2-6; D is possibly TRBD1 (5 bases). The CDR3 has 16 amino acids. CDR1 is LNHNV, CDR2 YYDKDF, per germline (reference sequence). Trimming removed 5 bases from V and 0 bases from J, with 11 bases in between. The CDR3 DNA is TGTGCCACCAGCGTTGCAGGGATCTCTGGGGCCAACGTCCTGACTTTC. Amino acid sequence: CATSVAGISGANVLTF.

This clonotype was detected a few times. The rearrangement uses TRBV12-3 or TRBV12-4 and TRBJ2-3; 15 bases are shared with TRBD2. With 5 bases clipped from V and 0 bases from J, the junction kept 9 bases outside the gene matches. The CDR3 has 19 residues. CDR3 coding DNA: TGTGCCAGCAGTCCTTGGGGACTAGCGGGGGGTTTAAGCACAGATACGCAGTATTTT. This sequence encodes CASSPWGLAGGLSTDTQYF.

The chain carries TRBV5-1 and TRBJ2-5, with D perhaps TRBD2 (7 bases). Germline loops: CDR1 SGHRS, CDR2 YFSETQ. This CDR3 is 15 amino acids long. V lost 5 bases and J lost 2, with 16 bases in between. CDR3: CASSPGGGRQETQYF. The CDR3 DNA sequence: TGCGCCAGCAGTCCTGGGGGGGGGCGGCAAGAGACCCAGTACTTC.

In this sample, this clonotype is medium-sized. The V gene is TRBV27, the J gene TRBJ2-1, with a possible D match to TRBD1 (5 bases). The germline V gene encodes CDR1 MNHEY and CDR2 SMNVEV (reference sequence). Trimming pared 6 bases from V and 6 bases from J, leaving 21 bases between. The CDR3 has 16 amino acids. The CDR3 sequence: CASSRQTRRTINEQFF. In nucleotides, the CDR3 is TGTGCCAGCAGCCGACAGACTCGGCGAACTATCAATGAGCAGTTCTTC.

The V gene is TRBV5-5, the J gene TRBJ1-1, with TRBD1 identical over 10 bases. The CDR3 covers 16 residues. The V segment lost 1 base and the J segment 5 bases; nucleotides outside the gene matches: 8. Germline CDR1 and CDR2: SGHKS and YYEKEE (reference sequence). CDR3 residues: CASSLPRQGAGTEAFF. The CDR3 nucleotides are TGTGCCAGCAGCTTGCCCCGACAGGGGGCGGGGACTGAAGCTTTCTTT.

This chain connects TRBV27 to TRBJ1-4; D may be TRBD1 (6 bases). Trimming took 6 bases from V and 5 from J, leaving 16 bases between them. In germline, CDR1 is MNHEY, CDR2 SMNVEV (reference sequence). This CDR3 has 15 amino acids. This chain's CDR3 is CASSPTDSLNEKLFF. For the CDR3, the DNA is TGTGCCAGCAGCCCCACGGACAGCTTAAATGAAAAACTGTTTTTT.

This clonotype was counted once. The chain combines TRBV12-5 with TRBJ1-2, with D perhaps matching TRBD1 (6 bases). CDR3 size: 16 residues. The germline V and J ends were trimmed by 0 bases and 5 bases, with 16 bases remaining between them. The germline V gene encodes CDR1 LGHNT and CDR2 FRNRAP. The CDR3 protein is CASGLVLGRGPYGYTF. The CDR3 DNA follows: TGTGCTAGTGGTTTGGTACTAGGCAGGGGACCATATGGCTACACCTTC.

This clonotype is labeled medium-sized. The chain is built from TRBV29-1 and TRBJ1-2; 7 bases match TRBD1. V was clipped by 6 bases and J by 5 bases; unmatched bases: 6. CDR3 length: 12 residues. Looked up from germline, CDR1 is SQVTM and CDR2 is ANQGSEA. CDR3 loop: CSVPQGRYGYTF. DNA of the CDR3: TGCAGCGTACCACAGGGGAGGTATGGCTACACCTTC.

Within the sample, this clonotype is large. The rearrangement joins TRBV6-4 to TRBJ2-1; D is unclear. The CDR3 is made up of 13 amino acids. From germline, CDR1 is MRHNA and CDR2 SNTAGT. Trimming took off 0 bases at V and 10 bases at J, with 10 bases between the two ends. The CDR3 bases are TGTGCCAGCAGTGACTCCAATGAGAACGAGCAGTTCTTC. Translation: CASSDSNENEQFF.

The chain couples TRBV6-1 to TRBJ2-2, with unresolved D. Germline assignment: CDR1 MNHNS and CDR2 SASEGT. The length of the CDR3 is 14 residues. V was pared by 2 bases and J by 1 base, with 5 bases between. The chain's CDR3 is CASSETWNTGELFF. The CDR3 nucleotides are TGTGCCAGCAGTGAAACATGGAACACCGGGGAGCTGTTTTTT.

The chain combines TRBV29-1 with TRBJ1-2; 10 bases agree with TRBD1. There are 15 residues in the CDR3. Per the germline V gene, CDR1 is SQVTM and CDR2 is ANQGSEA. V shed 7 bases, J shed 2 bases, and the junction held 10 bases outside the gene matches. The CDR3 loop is CSARDRGGENYGYTF. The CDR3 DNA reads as TGCAGCGCCCGGGACAGGGGTGGGGAAAACTATGGCTACACCTTC.

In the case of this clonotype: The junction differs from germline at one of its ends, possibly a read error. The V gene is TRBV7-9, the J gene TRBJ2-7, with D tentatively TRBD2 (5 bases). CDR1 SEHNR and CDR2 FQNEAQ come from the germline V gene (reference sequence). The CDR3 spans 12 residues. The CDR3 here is CASSLVEQPGSF. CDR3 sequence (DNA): TGTGCCAGCAGCTTAGTGGAGCAACCGGGAAGCTTC.

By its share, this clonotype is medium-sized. CDR3 sequence: CSVEEPRDTEAFF. The CDR3, as DNA: TGCAGCGTTGAAGAACCCAGGGACACTGAAGCTTTCTTT. V gene TRBV29-1 combines with J gene TRBJ1-1; weak D call: TRBD1 (5 bases). Per the germline V gene, CDR1 is SQVTM and CDR2 is ANQGSEA. V dropped 0 bases and J dropped 3 bases, with 8 bases sitting between them. The CDR3 has 13 amino acids.

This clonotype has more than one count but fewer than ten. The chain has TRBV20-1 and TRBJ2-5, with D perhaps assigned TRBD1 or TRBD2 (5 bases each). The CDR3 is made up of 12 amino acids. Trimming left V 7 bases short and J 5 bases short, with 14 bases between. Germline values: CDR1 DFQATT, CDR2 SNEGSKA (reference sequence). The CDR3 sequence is CSVRGPMETQYF. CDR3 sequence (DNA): TGCAGTGTTAGGGGACCTATGGAGACCCAGTACTTC.

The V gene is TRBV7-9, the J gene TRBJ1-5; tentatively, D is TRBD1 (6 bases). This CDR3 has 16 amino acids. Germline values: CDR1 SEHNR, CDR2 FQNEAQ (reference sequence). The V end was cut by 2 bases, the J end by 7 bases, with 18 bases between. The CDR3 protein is CASSLSKGRGDQPQHF. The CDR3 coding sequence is TGTGCCAGCAGCTTATCGAAGGGCAGGGGCGACCAGCCCCAGCATTTT.

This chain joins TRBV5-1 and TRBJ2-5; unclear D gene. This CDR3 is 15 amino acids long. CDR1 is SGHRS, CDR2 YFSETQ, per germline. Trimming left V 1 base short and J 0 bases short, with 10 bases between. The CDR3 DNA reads TGCGCCAGCAGCTTGTCGGGTGGGGACCAAGAGACCCAGTACTTC. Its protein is CASSLSGGDQETQYF.

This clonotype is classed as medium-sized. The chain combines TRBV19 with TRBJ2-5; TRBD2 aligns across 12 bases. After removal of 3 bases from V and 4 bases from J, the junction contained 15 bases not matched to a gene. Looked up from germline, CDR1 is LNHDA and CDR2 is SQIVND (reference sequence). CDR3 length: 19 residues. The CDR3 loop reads CASSIQPPSSGGAPETQYF. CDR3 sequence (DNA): TGTGCCAGTAGTATCCAACCCCCATCTAGCGGGGGGGCCCCAGAGACCCAGTACTTC.

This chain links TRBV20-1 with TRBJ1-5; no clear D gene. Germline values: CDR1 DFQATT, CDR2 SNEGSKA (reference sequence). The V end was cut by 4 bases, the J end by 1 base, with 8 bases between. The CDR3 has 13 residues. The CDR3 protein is CSAKGSSNQPQHF. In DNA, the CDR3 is TGCAGTGCTAAGGGCTCGAGCAATCAGCCCCAGCATTTT.

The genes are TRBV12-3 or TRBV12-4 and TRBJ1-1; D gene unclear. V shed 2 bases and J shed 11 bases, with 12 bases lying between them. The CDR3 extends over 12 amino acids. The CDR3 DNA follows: TGTGCCAGCAGTTTAAGTGTCGGGGAGGCTTTCTTT. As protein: CASSLSVGEAFF.